This TCR beta chain was sequenced in a study of siplizumab effects on memory and regulatory T cells. Study-level findings and limits: Alloreactive sequences tracing back to unstimulated CD4+ memory cells fell significantly with siplizumab. With siplizumab, mappable alloreactive CD4+ clones averaged approximately 70% Treg-derived, versus less than 35% in controls. Researchers did not confirm the suppressive function of proliferating Tregs from siplizumab cultures.

The CDR3 is made up of 16 amino acids. The V gene's germline CDR1 is MNHNS and CDR2 SASEGT. After removal of 4 bases from V and 8 bases from J, the junction contained 13 bases not matched to a gene. On this clone: Its antigen is unknown.

Measured with immunoSEQ multiplex PCR; TCRdb has only the in-frame clones, and not every one. Among around 100,000 clones listed, more than 85% were seen once. This clonotype was sampled from a human donor in good health. The sequencing input was CD4+ T cells sorted from blood. The chain carries TRBV6-1 and TRBJ1-4; 7 nucleotides line up with TRBD1. DNA for the CDR3: TGTGCCAGCAGTGGTCGTCAAGGGGGCGGCTGGGAAAAACTGTTTTTT. Translating it yields CASSGRQGGGWEKLFF.